This is a list of T cell receptor beta chains from one sample in a study of cytomegalovirus exposure and HLA in healthy donors. The protocol was immunoSEQ multiplex PCR, while the TCRdb copy is restricted to in-frame clones and leaves out a portion. The sample records approximately 160,000 clones, roughly nine tenths being singletons. The source material was PBMCs. The receptors were sampled from a woman aged 18-29 years in good health and CMV-seropositive. CDR3s include the opening cysteine and the closing phenylalanine or tryptophan. A D gene is named only where the DNA matches it firmly. Not every row has a clone size; where given, it reads once, few, many or a size class.

abundance,v_gene,d_gene,j_gene,CDR3aa,CDR3nt
NA,TRBV2,TRBD1,TRBJ1-2,CASSRDRGRYGYTF,TGTGCCAGCTCACGGGACAGGGGTCGGTATGGCTACACCTTC
NA,TRBV7-2,TRBD2,TRBJ2-1,CASSLGLAGYNEQFF,TGTGCCAGCAGCTTAGGGCTAGCGGGTTACAATGAGCAGTTCTTC
NA,TRBV4-1,TRBD2,TRBJ2-5,CASSQEASGRAGETQYF,TGCGCCAGCAGCCAGGAAGCTAGCGGGAGGGCCGGGGAGACCCAGTACTTC
NA,TRBV29-1,TRBD1,TRBJ2-7,CSVGNRGGGYEQYF,TGCAGCGTCGGTAACAGGGGTGGGGGCTACGAGCAGTACTTC
NA,TRBV6-6,TRBD1,TRBJ2-7,CASSLGTGFEQYF,TGTGCCAGCAGCCTCGGGACAGGGTTCGAGCAGTACTTC
NA,TRBV11-2,TRBD2,TRBJ2-7,CASSLGTRPSWEQYF,TGTGCCAGCAGCCTCGGGACTAGGCCTTCCTGGGAGCAGTACTTC
NA,TRBV5-6,NA,TRBJ2-1,CASSWDSGSSYNEQFF,TGTGCCAGCAGCTGGGACAGCGGGAGCTCCTACAATGAGCAGTTCTTC
NA,TRBV7-8,TRBD2,TRBJ2-1,CASSLASVSGGLNEQFF,TGTGCCAGCAGCTTAGCCAGTGTGTCGGGAGGCCTCAATGAGCAGTTCTTC
NA,TRBV5-4,NA,TRBJ2-5,CASSPGVSQETQYF,TGTGCCAGCAGCCCAGGCGTCAGCCAAGAGACCCAGTACTTC
NA,TRBV5-6,TRBD1,TRBJ1-1,CASSERDRGSEAFF,TGTGCCAGCAGCGAGCGGGACAGGGGATCTGAAGCTTTCTTT
NA,TRBV15,NA,TRBJ1-1,CATSRDPGNTEAFF,TGTGCCACCAGCAGAGATCCGGGGAACACTGAAGCTTTCTTT
NA,TRBV27,TRBD1,TRBJ1-6,CASSLGQGAVSPLYF,TGTGCCAGCAGTCTAGGACAGGGGGCGGTTTCACCCCTCTACTTT
NA,TRBV7-7,NA,TRBJ2-2,CASSSQGGTGELFF,TGTGCCAGCAGCTCCCAGGGGGGTACCGGGGAGCTGTTTTTT
NA,TRBV5-1,NA,TRBJ1-6,CASSQGTSEGSPLHF,TGCGCCAGCAGCCAGGGGACATCCGAGGGTTCACCCCTCCACTTT
once,TRBV2,TRBD1,TRBJ2-7,CASSEEQGERYEQYF,TGTGCCAGCAGTGAAGAGCAGGGGGAACGTTACGAGCAGTACTTC
NA,TRBV5-4,NA,TRBJ2-7,CASSGGGAYEQYF,TGTGCCAGCAGCGGAGGGGGGGCCTACGAGCAGTACTTC
few,TRBV6-5,TRBD2,TRBJ2-2,CASSYSSGGNTGELFF,TGTGCCAGCAGTTACTCGAGCGGGGGCAACACCGGGGAGCTGTTTTTT
few,TRBV7-9,NA,TRBJ2-7,CASSLSGVLQYF,TGTGCCAGCAGCTTGTCGGGGGTACTGCAGTACTTC
NA,TRBV28,TRBD2,TRBJ2-3,CASSNLSGLAGGTQYF,TGTGCCAGCAGTAATCTATCGGGACTAGCGGGAGGTACGCAGTATTTT
NA,TRBV6-5,TRBD1,TRBJ1-2,CASRGQGYGYTF,TGTGCCAGCAGAGGACAGGGGTATGGCTACACCTTC
once,TRBV27,NA,TRBJ2-7,CASSLTGTYEQYF,TGTGCCAGCAGTTTAACGGGTACCTACGAGCAGTACTTC
NA,TRBV6-5,NA,TRBJ2-1,CASRPGGQGYNEQFF,TGTGCCAGCAGACCAGGGGGGCAGGGCTACAATGAGCAGTTCTTC
NA,TRBV28,NA,TRBJ2-3,CASNGGSTDTQYF,TGTGCCAGCAACGGCGGGAGCACAGATACGCAGTATTTT
NA,TRBV6-1,NA,TRBJ1-2,CASSDRAFYGYTF,TGTGCCAGCAGTGACAGGGCTTTCTATGGCTACACCTTC
NA,TRBV19,TRBD1,TRBJ1-2,CASSIGGTGQWGYTF,TGTGCCAGTAGTATAGGTGGGACAGGACAGTGGGGCTACACCTTC
once,TRBV4-1,TRBD2,TRBJ2-7,CASSQDRTSGSGEQYF,TGCGCCAGCAGCCAAGACCGGACTAGCGGGAGTGGCGAGCAGTACTTC
NA,TRBV4-1,TRBD2,TRBJ2-2,CASSLTPGLAGAEGTGELFF,TGCGCCAGCAGCCTTACCCCTGGACTAGCGGGAGCTGAGGGGACCGGGGAGCTGTTTTTT
once,TRBV9,NA,TRBJ2-7,CASSATAVSYEQYF,TGTGCCAGCAGCGCGACAGCCGTATCCTACGAGCAGTACTTC
NA,TRBV6-5,TRBD1,TRBJ2-5,CASSSSQGVQETQYF,TGTGCCAGCAGTTCTTCACAGGGGGTTCAAGAGACCCAGTACTTC
NA,TRBV25-1,NA,TRBJ2-5,CASSESPQASETQYF,TGTGCCAGCAGTGAATCCCCACAGGCCAGCGAGACCCAGTACTTC
NA,TRBV18,TRBD2,TRBJ2-1,CASSPPGGGGAHNEQFF,TGTGCCAGCTCACCACCGGGAGGCGGGGGGGCCCACAATGAGCAGTTCTTC
NA,TRBV7-2,NA,TRBJ1-5,CASSSEGVQPQHF,TGTGCCAGCAGCTCAGAGGGGGTACAGCCCCAGCATTTT
NA,TRBV4-3,NA,TRBJ1-2,CASSLDRSSYGYTF,TGCGCCAGCAGCCTAGACCGGTCCTCTTACGGCTACACCTTC
NA,TRBV5-1,TRBD2,TRBJ2-3,CASSWLRGDTDTQYF,TGCGCCAGCAGCTGGCTCCGGGGGGACACAGATACGCAGTATTTT
NA,TRBV28,NA,TRBJ2-3,CASSLWGEQGGSPDTQYF,TGTGCCAGCAGTTTATGGGGTGAACAGGGAGGGAGCCCAGATACGCAGTATTTT
NA,TRBV27,TRBD2,TRBJ2-7,CASSFLAGGREQYF,TGTGCCAGCAGTTTTCTAGCGGGAGGGCGGGAGCAGTACTTC
NA,TRBV5-4,NA,TRBJ2-7,CASSFAGYEQYF,TGTGCCAGCAGCTTCGCAGGGTACGAGCAGTACTTC
NA,TRBV18,NA,TRBJ2-7,CASSLALDSYYEQYF,TGTGCCAGCTCCCTCGCCCTGGACAGTTACTACGAGCAGTACTTC
NA,TRBV19,TRBD2,TRBJ2-7,CASSLAGGPTYEQYF,TGTGCCAGTAGCCTAGCGGGAGGACCTACCTACGAGCAGTACTTC
NA,TRBV14,TRBD2,TRBJ2-7,CASSQEVLAGAEQYF,TGTGCCAGCAGCCAAGAGGTCCTAGCGGGAGCCGAGCAGTACTTC
NA,TRBV28,TRBD2,TRBJ2-3,CASSLRLAGGTDTQYF,TGTGCCAGCAGTTTGCGGCTAGCGGGAGGGACAGATACGCAGTATTTT
NA,TRBV7-9,TRBD1,TRBJ1-1,CASHGTGGTEAFF,TGTGCCAGTCACGGGACAGGGGGCACTGAAGCTTTCTTT
once,TRBV30,TRBD2,TRBJ2-5,CAWSPAGLETQYF,TGTGCCTGGAGTCCAGCGGGGTTGGAGACCCAGTACTTC
NA,TRBV7-9,NA,TRBJ2-1,CASSLVVREQFF,TGTGCCAGCAGCTTAGTAGTCCGTGAGCAGTTCTTC
NA,TRBV28,TRBD1,TRBJ1-3,CASSVAGTGGDTIYF,TGTGCCAGCAGTGTTGCCGGGACAGGGGGTGACACCATATATTTT
NA,TRBV7-2,NA,TRBJ2-3,CASSLVPARTGRTDTQYF,TGTGCCAGCAGCTTAGTCCCTGCTCGGACTGGGCGCACAGATACGCAGTATTTT
NA,TRBV4-1,NA,TRBJ1-1,CASSQFHGTEAFF,TGCGCCAGCAGCCAATTCCACGGTACTGAAGCTTTCTTT
few,TRBV6-1,NA,TRBJ2-7,CASSEAGTQTYEQYF,TGTGCCAGCAGTGAAGCGGGGACACAGACCTACGAGCAGTACTTC
NA,TRBV6-5,NA,TRBJ1-1,CASSGIGGANTEAFF,TGTGCCAGCAGTGGGATCGGGGGGGCCAACACTGAAGCTTTCTTT
NA,TRBV2,TRBD2,TRBJ2-5,CASRVRGVQETQYF,TGTGCCAGCAGGGTCCGGGGGGTCCAAGAGACCCAGTACTTC
NA,TRBV18,NA,TRBJ1-2,CASSPEDSDDGYTF,TGTGCCAGCTCACCAGAGGACAGCGATGATGGCTACACCTTC
NA,TRBV2,NA,TRBJ2-5,CASSEALEGVESQYF,TGTGCCAGCAGTGAAGCGCTGGAGGGCGTGGAGTCCCAGTACTTC
NA,TRBV27,NA,TRBJ1-2,CASGLGTASFYGYTF,TGTGCCAGCGGCTTGGGCACGGCCTCCTTCTATGGCTACACCTTC